This T cell receptor beta chain was profiled in a study of T cell repertoires in cytomegalovirus infection. Turning to the study itself: An indication of both CMV infection and matching HLA type came from public TCR beta signatures.

This CDR3 contains 15 residues. Germline assignment: CDR1 MGHRA and CDR2 YSYEKL. V dropped 2 bases and J dropped 5 bases, with 10 bases sitting between them. Whole-study results and caveats: The response measured ex vivo was dominated by TCR beta clonotypes (HLA-C-restricted and CMV-specific).

From the reads, TCRdb called clonotypes with MiXCR, one entry per CDR3 protein. The repertoire holds about 450,000 distinct CDR3 sequences, approximately 33% seen once, with approximately 15% in the top ten. Worth noting for this clonotype: What it binds is not known.

This receptor was taken from a human donor in good health (CMV status not recorded). Some clones in this sample may be carry-over from other donors' samples. The sequencing sample was made of PBMCs. V usage is TRBV4-1 and J usage is TRBJ1-6, with D unresolved. The CDR3 loop is CASSQMTGDNSPLHF. DNA of the CDR3: TGCGCCAGCAGCCAAATGACGGGCGATAATTCACCCCTCCACTTT.